These T cell receptor beta chains were read from a single sample in a study of T cells expressing NK-cell markers. TCRdb reprocessed the 5' RACE reads and stores each CDR3 protein as one record, lacking DNA. The ten most abundant clones cover roughly 21% of a sample with about 180,000 distinct CDR3 sequences. The sample comprised blood T cells: a sorted CD56 or NKG2C T cell subset, CD4+ or CD8+ T cells, or bulk PBMC T cells (not recorded which). These receptors were taken from a man between 18 and 69 years old in good health. CDR3s include the opening cysteine and the closing phenylalanine or tryptophan. Clone size is given for some rows only: seen once, a few or many times, or a class if the clone is expanded.

J gene	clone size	V gene	CDR3 protein
TRBJ2-1	-	TRBV29-1	CSVVESSYNEQFF
TRBJ2-7	-	TRBV5-5	CASSLAFQGLDYEQYF
TRBJ2-5	-	TRBV5-1	CASSVPPTDKETQYF
TRBJ2-5	-	TRBV5-1	CASSSWGLAGGLETQYF
TRBJ2-2	-	TRBV9	CASRPPQQGVPGELFF
TRBJ2-1	-	TRBV7-9	CASRSGQGEEQFF
TRBJ1-6	-	TRBV5-4	CASSLAVGGLSPLHF
TRBJ1-5	-	TRBV12-3/TRBV12-4	CASSFIGVRQPQHF
TRBJ1-2	-	TRBV29-1	CSVDATAYGYTF
TRBJ2-3	-	TRBV6-5	CASSSQTSGEPPDTQYF
TRBJ2-1	-	TRBV5-6	CASSLGASIEQFF
TRBJ1-5	-	TRBV7-2	CASSQIYISSNQPQHF
TRBJ2-5	-	TRBV6-5	CASSYSIGTGGLETQYF
TRBJ2-3	-	TRBV28	CASSLSPKTSGVTDTQYF
TRBJ2-1	-	TRBV27	CASSLSISSGQSYNEQFF
TRBJ1-2	-	TRBV29-1	CSVRESGRVDYGYTF
TRBJ2-5	-	TRBV20-1	CKVAYLRPSGIQETQYF
TRBJ2-5	-	TRBV19	CASSMGTGAETQYF
TRBJ1-4	-	TRBV15	CATSRETGQWEKLFF
TRBJ2-7	-	TRBV16	CASSQVGGRSSYEQYF
TRBJ2-1	-	TRBV7-9	CASSGGARREFF
TRBJ2-1	-	TRBV6-1	CASSLVFWDEQFF
TRBJ1-4	-	TRBV25-1	CASSEWGGTSNEKLFF
TRBJ2-1	medium-sized	TRBV20-1	CSAAGTEILYNEQFF
TRBJ1-5	-	TRBV6-2/TRBV6-3	CASSKTIDFNSQPQHF
TRBJ2-4	-	TRBV29-1	CSVEVDRLAKNIQYF